Below are 15 T cell receptor beta chains sequenced from a single sample in a study of T cells in Graves' hyperthyroidism and ophthalmopathy. It was RNA transcripts that yielded the amplified TCR beta CDR3 regions. The HTBI primer set drove a first-round RT-PCR of the TCR CDR3. Each CDR3 protein is one row after TCRdb ran MiXCR on the multiplex PCR reads. The profile shows around 420,000 distinct CDR3 sequences, approximately 15% of them singletons. The sequencing sample was made of blood. Receptor source: a woman between 18 and 29 years old with Graves' hyperthyroidism.

This clonotype was observed a handful of times. The CDR3 reads CASSFNILQGFYGYTF. Written as DNA, the CDR3 is TGTGCCAGCAGCTTCAATATCCTACAGGGATTCTATGGCTACACCTTC. J is TRBJ1-2 and V is TRBV7-9, with D possibly being TRBD1 (6 bases). The V end lost 3 bases, the J end lost 4 bases, and 18 bases lay between the germline ends. Germline V gene data show CDR1 as SEHNR and CDR2 as FQNEAQ (reference sequence). The length of the CDR3 is 16 residues. Filled out from reference TRBV7-9 and TRBJ1-2, the complete variable domain reads DTGVSQNPRHKITKRGQNVTFRCDPISEHNRLYWYRQTLGQGPEFLTYFQNEAQLEKSRLLSDRFSAERPKGSFSTLEIQRTEQGDSAMYLCASSFNILQGFYGYTFGSGTRLTVV.

This clonotype has ten or more counts. The chain carries TRBV7-9 and TRBJ2-1; 7 nucleotides match TRBD2. With 2 bases clipped from V and 7 bases from J, the junction kept 8 bases outside the gene matches. The CDR3 has 15 amino acids. Germline CDR1 reads SEHNR; CDR2 reads FQNEAQ (reference sequence). CDR3 residues: CASSLSGREINEQFF. The CDR3 region has the DNA TGTGCCAGCAGCTTATCTGGGCGGGAGATAAATGAGCAGTTCTTC.

This clonotype was recorded at least ten times. V is TRBV28 and J is TRBJ1-2; D uncertain. In germline, CDR1 is MDHEN, CDR2 SYDVKM. The CDR3 loop spans 16 amino acids. Trimming cost V 2 bases and J 2 bases, with 15 bases left between them. CDR3 sequence: CASSLVLRSTNYGYTF. The CDR3 DNA sequence: TGTGCCAGCAGTTTAGTGTTAAGGAGTACAAACTATGGCTACACCTTC.

This clonotype was recorded at least ten times. The V gene is TRBV7-3, the J gene TRBJ2-5; D possibly corresponds to TRBD2 (6 bases). Trimming took off 5 bases at V and 2 bases at J, with 15 bases between the two ends. Germline V gene data show CDR1 as SGHTA and CDR2 as FQGTGA. The CDR3 contains 15 residues. The CDR3 reads CASSLTGLQQETQYF. CDR3 DNA sequence: TGTGCCAGCAGCCTCACGGGACTCCAGCAAGAGACCCAGTACTTC.

This sequence joins TRBV7-2 and TRBJ2-1; 12 positions match TRBD2. The CDR3 sequence is 17 residues long. V lost 1 base and J lost 2; bases outside the gene matches: 3. Germline values: CDR1 SGHTA, CDR2 FQGNSA. Here the CDR3 reads CASSLEGLAGAYNEQFF. CDR3 nucleotides: TGTGCCAGCAGCTTAGAGGGACTAGCGGGTGCCTACAATGAGCAGTTCTTC.

At least ten counts were recorded for this clonotype. This sequence joins TRBV28 and TRBJ2-7, with D possibly TRBD2 on 5 matching bases. The CDR3 runs 15 residues. Deletions cut 5 bases from V and 0 bases from J, with 14 bases between. Germline loops: CDR1 MDHEN, CDR2 SYDVKM. The CDR3 region has the DNA TGTGCCAGCAGTACGCCCCGGGGTTTCTCCTACGAGCAGTACTTC. Translation gives CASSTPRGFSYEQYF.

This clonotype was counted ten times or more. The V and J genes are TRBV3-1 and TRBJ2-1, with D possibly TRBD2 on 5 matching bases. The CDR3 consists of 12 residues. Trimming removed 0 bases at V and 11 bases at J, with 8 bases between. Germline assignment: CDR1 LGHDT and CDR2 YNNKEL (reference sequence). CDR3 nucleotides: TGTGCCAGCAGCCAAGACCGGAGGAAGCAGTTCTTC. It is translated as CASSQDRRKQFF.

The chain uses TRBV19 and TRBJ2-3; 8 bases are a match to TRBD2. The CDR3 length is 16 residues. V lost 6 bases to trimming and J lost 4 bases; unmatched junction nucleotides: 12. Germline V CDR1 and CDR2: LNHDA, SQIVND (reference sequence). This chain's CDR3 is CASRGPGGGHPDTQYF. Here the CDR3 DNA reads TGTGCCAGTAGGGGTCCGGGAGGGGGTCATCCAGATACGCAGTATTTT.

The V gene is TRBV9, the J gene TRBJ2-1; D is perhaps TRBD2 (6 bases). With the DNA end fitting TRBJ2-7 better, the J assignment may be wrong. Germline V gene sequence: CDR1 SGDLS, CDR2 YYNGEE. This CDR3 spans 16 amino acids. The CDR3 spells CASSGGVSSSYNEQYF. The CDR3 DNA follows: TGTGCCAGCAGCGGCGGGGTGTCGAGCTCCTACAATGAGCAGTACTTC.

This clonotype came up many times. The chain combines TRBV7-2 with TRBJ1-2; weak D call: TRBD1 (5 bases). V lost 1 base, J lost 4 bases, and 13 bases lay in between. The CDR3 is 15 amino acids. Germline V gene sequence: CDR1 SGHTA, CDR2 FQGNSA. In DNA form, the CDR3 reads TGTGCCAGCAGCTTAGTAACGGACGGGGCCTATGGCTACACCTTC. Encoded protein: CASSLVTDGAYGYTF.

In its sample, this clonotype was seen many times. This chain uses TRBV20-1 with TRBJ2-3; D is perhaps TRBD2 (5 bases). The CDR3 length is 13 residues. Trimming removed 0 bases at V and 6 bases at J, with 10 bases between. Germline V gives CDR1 DFQATT, CDR2 SNEGSKA (reference sequence). Written as DNA, the CDR3 is TGCAGTGCTAGAGATCCGGGGAAGGATACGCAGTATTTT. Amino acids: CSARDPGKDTQYF.

About this clonotype itself: A junction end diverges from the germline sequence, so it may reflect a read error. The genes are TRBV2 and TRBJ1-4, with TRBD1 identical over 8 bases. CDR1 is SNHLY and CDR2 is FYNNEI in the germline V gene. This CDR3 is 15 amino acids long. The CDR3, as DNA: TGTGCCAGCAGTAAGACAGGGGAGCCTAATGAAGAACTGTTTTTC. As protein: CASSKTGEPNEELFF. The whole variable domain, filled in from reference TRBV2 and TRBJ1-4, reads EPEVTQTPSHQVTQMGQEVILRCVPISNHLYFYWYRQILGQKVEFLVSFYNNEISEKSEIFDDQFSVERPDGSNFTLKIRSTKLEDSAMYFCASSKTGEPNEELFFGSGTQLSVL.

The rearrangement joins TRBV6-1 to TRBJ1-4; D might be TRBD1 (6 bases). CDR1 MNHNS and CDR2 SASEGT come from the germline V gene. The length of the CDR3 is 12 residues. With 5 bases removed from V and 7 bases from J, the gap between germline ends came to 8 bases. The CDR3 DNA is TGTGCCAGCAGTCAGGGGAGTGAAAAACTGTTTTTT. Encoded protein: CASSQGSEKLFF.

The chain uses TRBV28 and TRBJ1-1, with TRBD1 matching 8 bases. The CDR3 runs 15 residues. The V segment lost 6 bases and the J segment 4 bases; nucleotides outside the gene matches: 10. CDR1 and CDR2 from the germline V gene are MDHEN and SYDVKM. CDR3 region: CASRPRQGRRTEAFF. The DNA for the CDR3 is TGTGCCAGCAGACCAAGACAGGGGCGGCGCACTGAAGCTTTCTTT.

The V call is TRBV3-1, the J call TRBJ2-5; maybe TRBD1 (6 bases). CDR3 length equals 14 residues. The germline CDR1 and CDR2 sequences are LGHDT and YNNKEL (reference sequence). Trimming took 6 bases from V and 5 from J, leaving 16 bases between them. Written as DNA, the CDR3 is TGTGCCAGCAGTCGACTACAGGGTCGGGAGACCCAGTACTTC. Translated: CASSRLQGRETQYF.